This paragraph reports one TCR beta chain. TCRdb's table, derived via immunoSEQ multiplex PCR, lists solely in-frame clones and lacks some. The sample includes 9,500 to 10,000 clones, around 70% seen only once; the top ten take roughly a quarter. V was pared by 1 base and J by 1 base, with 11 bases between. CDR3 length: 16 residues. Germline V gene sequence: CDR1 GTSNPN, CDR2 SVGIG (reference sequence). This record belongs to a study of OX40 agonist ivuxolimab in advanced cancers. This clonotype originated in an adult with an advanced solid tumor such as melanoma, head and neck, liver or kidney cancer. This specimen was CD4+ or CD8+ T cells sorted from blood, taken in a trial of the OX40 agonist ivuxolimab. The V gene is TRBV30, the J gene TRBJ1-6; D remains ambiguous. The CDR3 sequence is CAWSAQLGSYNSPLHF. CDR3 coding DNA: TGTGCCTGGAGTGCCCAACTCGGGTCCTATAATTCACCCCTCCACTTT.